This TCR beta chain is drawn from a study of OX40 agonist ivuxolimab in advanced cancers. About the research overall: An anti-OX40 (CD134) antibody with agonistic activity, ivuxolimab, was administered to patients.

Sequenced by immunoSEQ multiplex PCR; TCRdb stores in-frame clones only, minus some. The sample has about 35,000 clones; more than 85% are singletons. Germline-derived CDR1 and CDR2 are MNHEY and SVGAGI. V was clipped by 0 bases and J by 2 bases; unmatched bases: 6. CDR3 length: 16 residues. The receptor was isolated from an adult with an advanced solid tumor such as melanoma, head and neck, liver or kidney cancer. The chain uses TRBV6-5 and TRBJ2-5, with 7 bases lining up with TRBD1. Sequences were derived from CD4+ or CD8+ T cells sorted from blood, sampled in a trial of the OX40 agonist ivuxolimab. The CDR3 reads CASSYSRQGEQETQYF. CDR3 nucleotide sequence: TGTGCCAGCAGTTACTCCAGACAGGGAGAACAAGAGACCCAGTACTTC.